Shown below are 32 T cell receptor beta chains from a single sample sequenced in a study of blood T cell repertoires in COVID-19. Repertoires were generated with immunoSEQ multiplex PCR, while TCRdb's copy carries only in-frame clones and drops some. The table lists about 180,000 clones, about 88% of them singletons, with 2.5% to 3% in the top ten. Specimen: peripheral blood. These receptors were obtained from a woman younger than 45 with active or convalescent COVID-19.

The chain combines TRBV20-1 with TRBJ2-7; TRBD1 matches at 10 bases. This CDR3 is built from 14 residues. V was clipped by 3 bases and J by 4 bases; unmatched bases: 6. From germline, CDR1 is DFQATT and CDR2 SNEGSKA (reference sequence). CDR3 protein: CSASTGTGDYEQYF. CDR3 nucleotides: TGCAGTGCTAGTACCGGGACAGGGGATTACGAGCAGTACTTC.

The chain is built from TRBV25-1 and TRBJ1-2, with D hard to call. Germline CDR1 and CDR2: MGHDK and SYGVNS. The CDR3 spans 11 residues. Trimming removed 6 bases from V and 2 bases from J, with 4 bases in between. Written as DNA, the CDR3 is TGTGCCAGCAGACTGAACTATGGCTACACCTTC. Its protein product is CASRLNYGYTF.

The DNA for the CDR3 is TGCGCCAGCAGCCAGGGGAGCGACTATGGCTACACCTTC. This encodes CASSQGSDYGYTF. The rearrangement links TRBV5-1 to TRBJ1-2; perhaps TRBD1 as D (6 bases). Per the germline V gene, CDR1 is SGHRS and CDR2 is YFSETQ. There are 13 residues in the CDR3. V lost 4 bases and J lost 3, with 10 bases in between.

This chain connects TRBV13 to TRBJ1-3, with D possibly being TRBD1 (6 bases). Trimming took off 2 bases at V and 0 bases at J, with 14 bases between the two ends. This CDR3 region has 17 residues. Germline values: CDR1 PRHDT, CDR2 FYEKMQ (reference sequence). The CDR3 DNA is TGTGCCAGCAGCTTATTGCCTCAGGGGCTCTCTGGAAACACCATATATTTT. Translation: CASSLLPQGLSGNTIYF.

The chain joins TRBV6-5 to TRBJ2-1, with TRBD1 matching over 7 bases. The trim removed 6 bases at V and 8 bases at J, leaving 10 bases unmatched. The germline V gene encodes CDR1 MNHEY and CDR2 SVGAGI. This CDR3 comprises 14 residues. The CDR3 DNA reads TGTGCCAGCAGCCGAATACAGGGGATCGATGAGCAGTTCTTC. Translation gives CASSRIQGIDEQFF.

This chain joins TRBV2 and TRBJ2-7; TRBD2 aligns across 7 bases. Germline V lookup: CDR1 SNHLY, CDR2 FYNNEI. Trimming took 3 bases from V and 5 from J; bases not matched to a gene: 7. The CDR3 is 14 residues long. CDR3: CASSDWAGVDEQYF. CDR3 coding DNA: TGTGCCAGCAGTGACTGGGCGGGAGTAGACGAGCAGTACTTC.

This clone is a singleton in its sample. The chain recombines TRBV7-8 with TRBJ1-2; unclear D gene. The germline V gene has CDR1 SGHVS and CDR2 FQNEAQ. CDR3 size: 14 residues. Trimming removed 0 bases from V and 5 bases from J, with 10 bases in between. CDR3 bases: TGTGCCAGCAGCTTAGCTCTGAATAGATATGGCTACACCTTC. Protein sequence: CASSLALNRYGYTF.

The chain employs TRBV5-4 and TRBJ2-7; 9 bases align to TRBD2. The CDR3 loop spans 16 amino acids. V shed 4 bases, J shed 0 bases, and the junction held 8 bases outside the gene matches. The germline V gene encodes CDR1 SGHNT and CDR2 YYREEE (reference sequence). In DNA, the CDR3 is TGTGCCAGCAGCCAAGCGACTAGCGGAATCTCCTACGAGCAGTACTTC. Translated: CASSQATSGISYEQYF.

The gene calls are TRBV11-3 and TRBJ2-3, with TRBD2 matching 10 bases. The CDR3 sequence is 15 residues long. Trimming took 3 bases from V and 0 from J; bases not matched to a gene: 0. CDR1 is SGHNT and CDR2 is YENEEA in the germline V gene. This CDR3 is CASSLGLASTDTQYF. In DNA, the CDR3 is TGTGCCAGCAGCTTGGGACTAGCGAGCACAGATACGCAGTATTTT.

CDR3 amino acids: CASSRGSNMNTEAFF. CDR3 DNA: TGTGCCAGCAGCCGAGGGAGTAACATGAACACTGAAGCTTTCTTT. V is TRBV5-6 and J is TRBJ1-1; D uncertain. The V and J ends lost 4 bases and 0 bases respectively, with 13 bases between them. CDR1 and CDR2 (germline): SGHDT, YYEEEE. The CDR3 has 15 residues.

The CDR3 DNA sequence: TGTGCCAGCAATGCCGGGACTAGCGGGACCTACGAGCAGTACTTC. Its protein is CASNAGTSGTYEQYF. The chain joins TRBV28 to TRBJ2-7; 13 bases are shared with TRBD2. Looked up from germline, CDR1 is MDHEN and CDR2 is SYDVKM. The J segment lost 2 bases and the V segment lost 7 bases, leaving 5 bases of the junction unmatched. The CDR3 is made up of 15 amino acids.

The rearrangement links TRBV6-6 to TRBJ1-5; 10 bases fit TRBD1. This CDR3 region has 15 residues. From germline, CDR1 is MNHNY and CDR2 SVGAGI (reference sequence). The junction had 13 bases not matched to a gene; V was cut back by 11 bases and J by 6 bases. As DNA, the CDR3 is TGTGCCGCACGATGGGACAGGGGAACGGGTCAGCCCCAGCATTTT. This sequence encodes CAARWDRGTGQPQHF.

The DNA for the CDR3 is TGTGCCAGCAGCTTGGACAGCCGCTACCCTGAAGCTTTCTTT. Its protein product is CASSLDSRYPEAFF. This chain joins TRBV5-6 and TRBJ1-1; D uncertain. The germline V gene has CDR1 SGHDT and CDR2 YYEEEE. This CDR3 region has 14 residues. V was clipped by 0 bases and J by 6 bases, with 12 bases between them.

The chain has TRBV19 and TRBJ2-1; 7 positions agree with TRBD2. CDR1 and CDR2 from the germline V gene are LNHDA and SQIVND (reference sequence). Germline trimming cut 6 bases from V and 0 bases from J; bases unmatched to any gene: 2. The CDR3 length is 14 residues. In DNA form, the CDR3 reads TGTGCCAGTAGAGCTAGCGGCTCCTACAATGAGCAGTTCTTC. Its protein product is CASRASGSYNEQFF.

The genes are TRBV5-4 and TRBJ2-1, with 9 bases fitting TRBD2. The CDR3 is made up of 13 amino acids. V was pared by 3 bases and J by 10 bases, with 5 bases of the junction left unmatched. Germline V gene sequence: CDR1 SGHNT, CDR2 YYREEE (reference sequence). CDR3 coding DNA: TGTGCCAGCAGCTGGGGACTAGCCCAAGAGCAGTTCTTC. Translation: CASSWGLAQEQFF.

The J gene is TRBJ2-1, the V gene TRBV7-2; the match to TRBD2 covers 14 bases. V lost 5 bases, J lost 7 bases, and 10 bases stayed unmatched. The germline gives CDR1 SGHTA, CDR2 FQGNSA. The CDR3 spans 17 residues. The CDR3 here is CASSRILGTSGSNEQFF. The CDR3 DNA follows: TGTGCCAGCAGCAGAATCCTGGGGACTAGCGGGAGTAATGAGCAGTTCTTC.

Points on this clone: Other DNA sequences in this specimen translate into the identical CDR3. The chain recombines TRBV3-1 (or the pseudogene TRBV3-2) with TRBJ2-7; 8 nucleotides align to TRBD1. This CDR3 spans 15 amino acids. CDR1 and CDR2 from the germline V gene are LGHDT and YNNKEL (reference sequence). V shed 3 bases, J shed 4 bases, and the junction held 8 bases outside the gene matches. The CDR3 nucleotides read TGTGCCAGCAGCCAGACCGGACAGGGTTTATACGAGCAGTACTTC. Translating gives CASSQTGQGLYEQYF.

The chain joins TRBV5-1 to TRBJ1-1, with D possibly being TRBD1 (5 bases). Per germline, CDR1 SGHRS and CDR2 YFSETQ. The ends were cut back, 5 bases at V and 0 bases at J, with 8 bases in the middle. This CDR3 spans 13 amino acids. The CDR3 loop reads CASSTGMNTEAFF. The CDR3 bases are TGCGCCAGCAGTACAGGTATGAACACTGAAGCTTTCTTT.

The chain uses TRBV5-1 and TRBJ2-3, with 11 bases fitting TRBD2. This CDR3 region has 15 residues. Germline CDR1 reads SGHRS; CDR2 reads YFSETQ. The V segment lost 4 bases and the J segment 3 bases; nucleotides outside the gene matches: 4. The CDR3 sequence is CASSPTSGTTDTQYF. DNA for the CDR3: TGCGCCAGCAGCCCGACTAGCGGGACTACAGATACGCAGTATTTT.

This chain uses TRBV5-1 with TRBJ1-4; TRBD1 might be the D (6 bases). CDR1 and CDR2 (germline): SGHRS, YFSETQ. The ends were cut back, 3 bases at V and 5 bases at J, with 17 bases in the middle. The CDR3 consists of 16 residues. The CDR3 protein is CASSWGLGALNEKLFF. The CDR3 nucleotides read TGCGCCAGCAGCTGGGGGCTCGGGGCTTTAAATGAAAAACTGTTTTTT.

The chain links TRBV2 to TRBJ2-7; 9 positions agree with TRBD2. The germline CDR1 and CDR2 sequences are SNHLY and FYNNEI. J gave up 7 bases and V 2 bases, and 6 bases lay outside the gene matches. The CDR3 contains 14 residues. This CDR3 is CASSEQGLAFEQYF. For the CDR3, the DNA is TGTGCCAGCAGTGAACAGGGACTAGCTTTTGAGCAGTACTTC.

The chain uses TRBV5-1 and TRBJ1-2; tentative D call: TRBD1 (5 bases). The V end was cut by 4 bases, the J end by 1 base, with 8 bases between. The germline CDR1 and CDR2 sequences are SGHRS and YFSETQ. CDR3 size: 13 residues. CDR3: CASSGQLNYGYTF. In nucleotides, the CDR3 is TGCGCCAGCAGCGGACAACTTAACTATGGCTACACCTTC.

The CDR3 DNA reads TGTGCCAGCAGCTCCCACAGGGGCTCGGGCTACGAGCAGTACTTC. Its protein product is CASSSHRGSGYEQYF. This chain links TRBV7-2 with TRBJ2-7, with TRBD1 matching over 7 bases. The germline V gene encodes CDR1 SGHTA and CDR2 FQGNSA. The trim removed 4 bases at V and 3 bases at J, leaving 9 bases unmatched. This CDR3 contains 15 residues.

The CDR3 sequence: CSASVRSRDQPQHF. CDR3 bases: TGCAGTGCTAGTGTAAGGAGCCGGGATCAGCCCCAGCATTTT. The chain couples TRBV20-1 to TRBJ1-5; D call uncertain. In germline, CDR1 is DFQATT, CDR2 SNEGSKA (reference sequence). With 3 bases removed from V and 5 bases from J, the gap between germline ends came to 14 bases. The CDR3 is 14 amino acids.

This clone was recorded only once. The chain uses TRBV7-9 and TRBJ2-1; D is possibly TRBD2 (7 bases). The ends were cut back, 2 bases at V and 7 bases at J, with 15 bases in the middle. The germline V gene encodes CDR1 SEHNR and CDR2 FQNEAQ (reference sequence). The CDR3 sequence is 15 residues long. The CDR3 DNA reads TGTGCCAGCAGCTTACTACAGGGAGGGTGGAATGAGCAGTTCTTC. Amino acids: CASSLLQGGWNEQFF. Full variable domain (outside the CDR3, taken from reference TRBV7-9 and TRBJ2-1): DTGVSQNPRHKITKRGQNVTFRCDPISEHNRLYWYRQTLGQGPEFLTYFQNEAQLEKSRLLSDRFSAERPKGSFSTLEIQRTEQGDSAMYLCASSLLQGGWNEQFFGPGTRLTVL.

Worth noting for this clone: The sample holds other DNA sequences that translate to the same CDR3. The gene calls are TRBV5-1 and TRBJ2-2; D is unresolved. The germline CDR1 and CDR2 sequences are SGHRS and YFSETQ. V lost 0 bases and J lost 6, with 3 bases in between. The CDR3 loop spans 12 amino acids. The CDR3 coding sequence is TGCGCCAGCAGCTTGGGCGCCGGGGAGCTGTTTTTT. Translated: CASSLGAGELFF.

The chain recombines TRBV28 with TRBJ1-6, with D possibly TRBD1 on 6 matching bases. The germline V and J ends were trimmed by 5 bases and 7 bases, with 21 bases remaining between them. Germline CDR1 MDHEN, CDR2 SYDVKM. This CDR3 contains 17 residues. CDR3 in DNA: TGTGCCAGCAGTCCAACCCACGGGGGGCTTGGGAATTCACCCCTCCACTTT. Protein: CASSPTHGGLGNSPLHF.

The chain uses TRBV9 and TRBJ1-1, with D perhaps TRBD1 (5 bases). Germline CDR1 and CDR2: SGDLS and YYNGEE. The CDR3 is 14 residues long. V lost 0 bases, J lost 1 base, and 7 bases lay in between. CDR3 loop: CASSVGQRNTEAFF. Here the CDR3 DNA reads TGTGCCAGCAGCGTAGGACAGAGGAACACTGAAGCTTTCTTT.

This chain connects TRBV27 to TRBJ2-7; 8 positions agree with TRBD2. This CDR3 is 14 amino acids long. In germline, CDR1 is MNHEY, CDR2 SMNVEV (reference sequence). J was trimmed by 3 bases and V by 8 bases; bases with no gene match: 9. The CDR3: CASGLGGEGYEQYF. CDR3 coding DNA: TGTGCCAGCGGACTCGGGGGGGAAGGCTACGAGCAGTACTTC.

The rearrangement joins TRBV19 to TRBJ1-2; 9 positions agree with TRBD1. J gave up 3 bases and V 4 bases, and 12 bases lay outside the gene matches. Germline CDR1 LNHDA, CDR2 SQIVND (reference sequence). The CDR3 has 17 amino acids. DNA for the CDR3: TGTGCCAGTAGTACCGCCCCGCGACAGGGGGTTCACTATGGCTACACCTTC. Residues: CASSTAPRQGVHYGYTF.

The table lists this clone with a count of one. The chain carries TRBV9 and TRBJ1-4, with TRBD1 matching over 7 bases. The CDR3 spans 14 residues. Unmatched junction bases numbered 8, after V lost 4 bases and J lost 8 bases. Germline V gene lookup returns CDR1 SGDLS and CDR2 YYNGEE. For the CDR3, the DNA is TGTGCCAGCAGCACCGGGACAGAGAGAGAAAAACTGTTTTTT. Protein: CASSTGTEREKLFF.

This rearrangement joins TRBV24-1 to TRBJ2-3, with 7 nucleotides matching TRBD1. V was clipped by 4 bases and J by 5 bases; unmatched bases: 14. CDR3 length equals 17 residues. Germline CDR1 reads KGHDR; CDR2 reads SFDVKD. The CDR3 nucleotides read TGTGCCACCAGTGAACCCGGAAGGGGGCAGGGAGTAGATACGCAGTATTTT. Translation gives CATSEPGRGQGVDTQYF.